A single sample gave rise to the 5 T cell receptor beta chains below, sequenced in a study of blood T cells in healthy people across ages. Using a J-beta primer mix together with a sample-barcoded 5' primer, a second PCR was run for roughly 6 to 11 cycles. TCRdb ran MiXCR on the 5' RACE reads and lists one entry per CDR3 protein. The sample holds 790,000 or so distinct CDR3 sequences, about half seen once. Specimen: blood. All receptors come from an elderly man in good health.

The rearrangement links TRBV5-1 to TRBJ1-4; no definite D call. CDR1 SGHRS and CDR2 YFSETQ come from the germline V gene. Deletions cut 4 bases from V and 8 bases from J, with 18 bases between. The CDR3 totals 15 residues. CDR3 sequence (DNA): TGCGCCAGCAGCCCCGCGGCCATAGGTGGGGAAAAACTGTTTTTT. Its protein product is CASSPAAIGGEKLFF.

About this clonotype: Germline and junction disagree at one end, which may indicate a read error. The V call is TRBV6-1, the J call TRBJ2-7; possibly TRBD2 for D (6 bases). The J call may be wrong; the DNA end is better matched by TRBJ2-5. The CDR3 extends over 14 amino acids. CDR1 is MNHNS, CDR2 SASEGT, per germline. CDR3 sequence: CASREELGRETQYF. In DNA form, the CDR3 reads TGTGCCAGCAGGGAAGAGCTGGGGAGGGAGACCCAGTACTTC.

The genes are TRBV20-1 and TRBJ2-1, with a weak D call TRBD1 (6 bases). Germline lookup yields CDR1 DFQATT and CDR2 SNEGSKA (reference sequence). V dropped 3 bases and J dropped 2 bases, with 14 bases sitting between them. This CDR3 spans 15 amino acids. The CDR3 protein is CSASGRGITYNEQFF. The CDR3 DNA sequence: TGCAGTGCTAGTGGCAGGGGAATCACCTACAATGAGCAGTTCTTC.

Of note for this clonotype: An end of the junction differs from the germline gene, which may be a read error. The rearrangement links TRBV19 to TRBJ2-1, with TRBD2 matching over 13 bases. This CDR3 contains 17 residues. CDR1 and CDR2 from the germline V gene are LNHDA and SQIVND (reference sequence). CDR3 protein: CASSARLAGGIMEEQFF. CDR3 DNA sequence: TGCGCCAGTAGTGCCCGACTAGCGGGAGGAATTATGGAGGAGCAGTTCTTC.

The rearrangement links TRBV11-3 to TRBJ2-4; D unresolved. The J call is doubtful: the DNA matches TRBJ2-7 better. Germline V lookup: CDR1 SGHNT, CDR2 YENEEA. The CDR3 loop spans 14 amino acids. The CDR3 DNA sequence: TGTGCCAGCAGCCAGAGTGGCTCCACCTACGAGCAGTACTTC. Translation: CASSQSGSTYEQYF.